These 7 T cell receptor beta chains were sequenced from one sample in a study of T-cell reconstitution after alpha-beta-depleted transplantation in children. Using unique molecular identifiers, the investigators prepared the TCRbeta library. One entry per CDR3 protein results from TCRdb running MiXCR on the PCR reads. This sample has around 340,000 distinct CDR3 sequences, with about 14% found just once. The sample in question was PBMCs, obtained from the stem cell graft. These receptors came from a human donor who donated a stem cell graft to a child with Fanconi anemia.

This chain joins TRBV5-1 and TRBJ1-2; D is ambiguous. The CDR3 is 13 amino acids. In germline, CDR1 is SGHRS, CDR2 YFSETQ. V was trimmed by 5 bases and J by 4 bases, leaving 12 bases between them. The CDR3 sequence: CASSNQFSYGYTF. The CDR3 DNA follows: TGCGCCAGCAGTAACCAATTCTCCTATGGCTACACCTTC.

This clonotype has at least ten counts. The gene calls are TRBV12-3 or TRBV12-4 and TRBJ1-2, with a tentative D call TRBD1 (5 bases). V gave up 6 bases and J gave up 13 bases, with 24 bases separating them. The CDR3 is made up of 14 amino acids. The CDR3: CASSPSGAAGWGTF. The CDR3 nucleotides are TGTGCCAGCAGCCCCAGTGGGGCGGCTGGATGGGGCACCTTC.

This clonotype was seen more than once but under ten times. This CDR3 is CASSQGMHAGGSGANVLTF. In nucleotides, the CDR3 is TGTGCCAGCAGCCAAGGAATGCATGCGGGGGGAAGTGGGGCCAACGTCCTGACTTTC. This chain connects TRBV3-1 to TRBJ2-6; 8 bases agree with TRBD2. V lost 1 base, J lost 3 bases, and 11 bases stayed unmatched. CDR3 length equals 19 residues. Germline lookup yields CDR1 LGHDT and CDR2 YNNKEL (reference sequence).

This clonotype has ten or more counts. The J gene is TRBJ2-5, the V gene TRBV7-2, with D unclear. The CDR3 loop spans 15 amino acids. The V and J ends lost 5 bases and 5 bases respectively, with 18 bases between them. Looked up from germline, CDR1 is SGHTA and CDR2 is FQGNSA. CDR3 nucleotide sequence: TGTGCCAGCAGCCCCCGGCCCCCTCAGTCGGAGACCCAGTACTTC. Translated, it gives CASSPRPPQSETQYF.

This chain links TRBV19 with TRBJ1-1; 10 bases map to TRBD1. V was pared by 5 bases and J by 0 bases, with 3 bases of the junction left unmatched. Germline CDR1 reads LNHDA; CDR2 reads SQIVND (reference sequence). The CDR3 totals 15 residues. CDR3 region: CASSDRGRMNTEAFF. The CDR3 DNA reads as TGTGCCAGTAGTGACAGGGGGCGGATGAACACTGAAGCTTTCTTT.

This clonotype came up a few times. The gene calls are TRBV10-3 and TRBJ1-2; D perhaps matches TRBD1 (6 bases). Germline values: CDR1 ENHRY, CDR2 SYGVKD. CDR3 length: 14 amino acids. The V gene lost 10 bases and the J gene lost 8 bases, with 23 bases spanning the gap. The CDR3 coding sequence is TGTGCCACCTTGGACAGCAAAGGTTCCAGGGGCTACACCTTC. This gives the protein CATLDSKGSRGYTF.

This clonotype was detected many times. The chain is built from TRBV20-1 and TRBJ1-1; 7 nucleotides match TRBD1. J lost 1 base, V lost 5 bases, and 1 base had no gene match. The germline V gene has CDR1 DFQATT and CDR2 SNEGSKA (reference sequence). The CDR3 has 12 residues. CDR3 in DNA: TGCAGTGCTCGACAGGGGAACACTGAAGCTTTCTTT. It codes for CSARQGNTEAFF.